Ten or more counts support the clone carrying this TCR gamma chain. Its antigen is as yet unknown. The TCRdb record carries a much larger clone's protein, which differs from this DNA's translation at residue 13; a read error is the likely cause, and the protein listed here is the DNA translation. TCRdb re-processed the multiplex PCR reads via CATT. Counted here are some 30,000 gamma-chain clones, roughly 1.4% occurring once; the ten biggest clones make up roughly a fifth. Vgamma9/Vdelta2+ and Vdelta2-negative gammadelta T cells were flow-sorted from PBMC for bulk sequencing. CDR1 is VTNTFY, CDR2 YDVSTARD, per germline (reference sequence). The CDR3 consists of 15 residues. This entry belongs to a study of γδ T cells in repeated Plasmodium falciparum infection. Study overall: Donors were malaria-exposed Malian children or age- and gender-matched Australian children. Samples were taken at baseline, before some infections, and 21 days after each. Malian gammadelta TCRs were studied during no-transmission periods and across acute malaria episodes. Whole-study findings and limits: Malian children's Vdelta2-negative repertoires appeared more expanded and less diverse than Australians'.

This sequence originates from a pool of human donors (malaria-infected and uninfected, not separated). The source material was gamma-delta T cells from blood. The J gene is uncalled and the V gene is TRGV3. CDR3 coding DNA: TGTGCCACCTGGGACAGGCCGGTGGGTTATTATAAGGAACTCTTT. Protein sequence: CATWDRPVGYYKELF.